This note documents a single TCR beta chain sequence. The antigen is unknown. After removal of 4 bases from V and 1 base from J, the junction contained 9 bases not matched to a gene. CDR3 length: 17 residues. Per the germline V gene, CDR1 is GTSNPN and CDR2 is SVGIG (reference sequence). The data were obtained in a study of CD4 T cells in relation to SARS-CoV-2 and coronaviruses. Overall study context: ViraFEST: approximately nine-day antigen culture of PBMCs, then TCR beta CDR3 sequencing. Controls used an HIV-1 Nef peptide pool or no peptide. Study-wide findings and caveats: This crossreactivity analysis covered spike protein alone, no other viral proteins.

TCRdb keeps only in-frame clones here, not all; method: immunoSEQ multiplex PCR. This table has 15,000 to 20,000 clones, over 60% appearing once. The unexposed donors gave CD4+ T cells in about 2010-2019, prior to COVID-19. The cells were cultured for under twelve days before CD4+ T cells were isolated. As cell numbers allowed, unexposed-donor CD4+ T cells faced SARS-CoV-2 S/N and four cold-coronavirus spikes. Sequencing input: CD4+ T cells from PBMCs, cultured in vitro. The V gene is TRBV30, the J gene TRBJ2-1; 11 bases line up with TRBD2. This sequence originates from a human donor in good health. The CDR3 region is CAWKARGLAESYNEQFF. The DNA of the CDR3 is TGTGCCTGGAAGGCCAGGGGACTAGCGGAGTCCTACAATGAGCAGTTCTTC.